This T cell receptor beta chain was recorded in a study of blood T cell repertoires in COVID-19. Study-level information: The origin of the acute and convalescent COVID-19 samples was the United States, Italy and Spain. PBMCs, B-cell-depleted T cells, or T cells provided the cDNA or gDNA that made up the material.

Remarks on this clone: The junction departs from germline at one end; a sequencing error may be responsible.

CDR1 is SGHTA, CDR2 FQGNSA, per germline. The CDR3 has 16 amino acids. In the original workflow: The assay estimated nucleated cells by amplifying reference gene primers. Produced via immunoSEQ multiplex PCR; TCRdb's table is partial and in-frame only. V, J and clone size reflect that table, while D and trimming were determined from the DNA. Among about 100,000 clones listed, approximately 89% were seen once. The J gene is TRBJ2-7, the V gene TRBV7-2; 12 positions match TRBD2. The source is a man aged 80 or over with acute or convalescent COVID-19. Material: peripheral blood. CDR3 sequence: CASSPGLAGSGYELYF. The CDR3 coding sequence is TGTGCCAGCAGCCCGGGACTAGCGGGTTCTGGTTACGAGCTGTACTTC.